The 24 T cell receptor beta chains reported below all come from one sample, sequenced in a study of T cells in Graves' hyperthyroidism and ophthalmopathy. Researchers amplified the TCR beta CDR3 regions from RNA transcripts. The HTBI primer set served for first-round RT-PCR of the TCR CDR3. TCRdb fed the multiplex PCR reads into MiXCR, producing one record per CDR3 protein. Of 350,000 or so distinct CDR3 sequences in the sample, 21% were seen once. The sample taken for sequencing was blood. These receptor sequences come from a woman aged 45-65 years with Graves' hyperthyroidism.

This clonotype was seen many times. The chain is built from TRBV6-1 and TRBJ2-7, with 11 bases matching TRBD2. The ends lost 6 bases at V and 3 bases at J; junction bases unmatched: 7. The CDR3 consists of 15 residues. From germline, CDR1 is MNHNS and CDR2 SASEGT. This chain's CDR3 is CASSPTSGSVYEQYF. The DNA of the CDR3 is TGTGCCAGCAGCCCTACTAGCGGGAGTGTCTACGAGCAGTACTTC.

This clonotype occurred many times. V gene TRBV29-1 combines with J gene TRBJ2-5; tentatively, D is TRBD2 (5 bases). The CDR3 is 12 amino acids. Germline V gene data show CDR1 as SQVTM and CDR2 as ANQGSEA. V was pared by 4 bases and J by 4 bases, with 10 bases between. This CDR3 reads CSVVLGGETQYF. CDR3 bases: TGCAGCGTTGTACTAGGTGGAGAGACCCAGTACTTC.

DNA of the CDR3: TGCAGTGCTAGAGCAACGGGACAGGGTTATTTGAACATTCAGTACTTC. It is translated as CSARATGQGYLNIQYF. This rearrangement joins TRBV20-1 to TRBJ2-4; 9 bases agree with TRBD1. The CDR3 sequence is 16 residues long. Unmatched junction bases numbered 11, after V lost 1 base and J lost 7 bases. The germline V gene encodes CDR1 DFQATT and CDR2 SNEGSKA (reference sequence).

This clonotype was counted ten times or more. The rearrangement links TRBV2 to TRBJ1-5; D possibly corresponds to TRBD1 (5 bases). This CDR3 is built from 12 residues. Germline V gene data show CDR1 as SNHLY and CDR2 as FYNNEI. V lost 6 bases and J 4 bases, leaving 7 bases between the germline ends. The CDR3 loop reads CASRTENQPQHF. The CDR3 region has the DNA TGTGCCAGCAGGACAGAAAATCAGCCCCAGCATTTT.

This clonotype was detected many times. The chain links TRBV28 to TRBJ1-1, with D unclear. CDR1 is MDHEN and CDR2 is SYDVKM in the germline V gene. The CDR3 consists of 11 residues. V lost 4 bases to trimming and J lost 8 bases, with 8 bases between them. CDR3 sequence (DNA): TGTGCCAGCAGTTCCCTTTGGGAAGCTTTCTTT. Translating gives CASSSLWEAFF.

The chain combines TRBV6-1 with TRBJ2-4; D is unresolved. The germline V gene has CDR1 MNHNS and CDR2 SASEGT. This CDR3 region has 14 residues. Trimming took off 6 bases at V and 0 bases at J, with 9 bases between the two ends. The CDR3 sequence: CASSFDGAKNIQYF. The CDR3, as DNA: TGTGCCAGCAGCTTTGACGGAGCCAAAAACATTCAGTACTTC.

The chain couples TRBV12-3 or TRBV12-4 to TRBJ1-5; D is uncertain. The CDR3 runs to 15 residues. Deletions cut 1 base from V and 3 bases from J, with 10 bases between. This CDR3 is CASSLGLGDNQPQHF. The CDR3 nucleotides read TGTGCCAGCAGTTTAGGCCTTGGAGACAATCAGCCCCAGCATTTT.

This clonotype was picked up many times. CDR3 sequence reads: CASSLGGEGLAAETQYF. CDR3 nucleotide sequence: TGTGCCAGCAGCCTCGGGGGGGAGGGCTTAGCGGCGGAGACCCAGTACTTC. The genes are TRBV9 and TRBJ2-5; 8 positions match TRBD2. CDR3 size: 17 residues. Germline CDR1 and CDR2: SGDLS and YYNGEE. The V and J ends lost 4 bases and 5 bases, in that order; junction bases with no gene match: 16.

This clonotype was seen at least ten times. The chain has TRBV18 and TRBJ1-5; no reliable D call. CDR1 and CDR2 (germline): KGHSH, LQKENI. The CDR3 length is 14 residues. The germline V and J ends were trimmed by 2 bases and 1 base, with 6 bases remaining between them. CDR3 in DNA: TGTGCCAGCTCACCAGGGATGAGCAATCAGCCCCAGCATTTT. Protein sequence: CASSPGMSNQPQHF.

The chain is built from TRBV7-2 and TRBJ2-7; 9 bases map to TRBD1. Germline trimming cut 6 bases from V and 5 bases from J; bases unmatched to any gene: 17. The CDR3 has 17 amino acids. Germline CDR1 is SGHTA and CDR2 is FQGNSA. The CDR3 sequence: CASSHLPGQGSLNEQYF. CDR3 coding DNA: TGTGCCAGCAGTCACCTTCCGGGACAGGGCAGTTTGAACGAGCAGTACTTC.

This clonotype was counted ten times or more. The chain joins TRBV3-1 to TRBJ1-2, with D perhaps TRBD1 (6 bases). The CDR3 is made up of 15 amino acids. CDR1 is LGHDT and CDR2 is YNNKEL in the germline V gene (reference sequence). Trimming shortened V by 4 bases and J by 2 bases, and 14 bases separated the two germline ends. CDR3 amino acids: CASSRTWTANYGYTF. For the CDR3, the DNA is TGTGCCAGCAGCCGAACATGGACAGCGAACTATGGCTACACCTTC.

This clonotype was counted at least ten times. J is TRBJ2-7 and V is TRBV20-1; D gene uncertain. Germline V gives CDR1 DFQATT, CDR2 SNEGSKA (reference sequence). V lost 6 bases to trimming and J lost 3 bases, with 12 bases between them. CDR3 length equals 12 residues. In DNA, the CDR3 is TGCAGTGCCACTCAATCTAGCTACGAGCAGTACTTC. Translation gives CSATQSSYEQYF.

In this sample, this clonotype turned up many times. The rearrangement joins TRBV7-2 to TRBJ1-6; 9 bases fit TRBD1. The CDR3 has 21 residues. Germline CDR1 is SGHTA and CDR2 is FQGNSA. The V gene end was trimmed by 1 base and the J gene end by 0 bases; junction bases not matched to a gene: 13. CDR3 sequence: CASSLVTGTGRFGSYNSPLHF. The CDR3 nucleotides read TGTGCCAGCAGCTTAGTGACCGGGACAGGGAGGTTCGGCTCCTATAATTCACCCCTCCACTTT. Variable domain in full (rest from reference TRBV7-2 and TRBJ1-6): GAGVSQSPSNKVTEKGKDVELRCDPISGHTALYWYRQSLGQGLEFLIYFQGNSAPDKSGLPSDRFSAERTGGSVSTLTIQRTQQEDSAVYLCASSLVTGTGRFGSYNSPLHFGNGTRLTVT.

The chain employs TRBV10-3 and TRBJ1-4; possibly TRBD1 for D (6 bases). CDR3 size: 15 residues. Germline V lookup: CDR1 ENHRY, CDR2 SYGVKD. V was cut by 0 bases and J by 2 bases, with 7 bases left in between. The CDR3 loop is CAISESRGTNEKLFF. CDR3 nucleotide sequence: TGTGCCATCAGTGAGTCGAGGGGGACTAATGAAAAACTGTTTTTT.

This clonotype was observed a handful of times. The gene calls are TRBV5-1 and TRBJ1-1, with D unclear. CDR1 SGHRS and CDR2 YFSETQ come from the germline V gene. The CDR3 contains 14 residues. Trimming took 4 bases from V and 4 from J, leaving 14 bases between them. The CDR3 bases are TGCGCCAGCAGCCCCTGGACTGGATCCACTGAAGCTTTCTTT. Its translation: CASSPWTGSTEAFF. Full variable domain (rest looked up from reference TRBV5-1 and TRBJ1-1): KAGVTQTPRYLIKTRGQQVTLSCSPISGHRSVSWYQQTPGQGLQFLFEYFSETQRNKGNFPGRFSGRQFSNSRSEMNVSTLELGDSALYLCASSPWTGSTEAFFGQGTRLTVV.

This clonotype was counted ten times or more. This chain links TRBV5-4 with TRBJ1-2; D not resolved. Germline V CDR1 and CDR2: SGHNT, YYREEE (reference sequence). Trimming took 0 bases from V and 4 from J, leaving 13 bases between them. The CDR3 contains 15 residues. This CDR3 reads CASSLVTGSSYGYTF. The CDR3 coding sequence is TGTGCCAGCAGCTTGGTTACTGGATCGTCCTATGGCTACACCTTC.

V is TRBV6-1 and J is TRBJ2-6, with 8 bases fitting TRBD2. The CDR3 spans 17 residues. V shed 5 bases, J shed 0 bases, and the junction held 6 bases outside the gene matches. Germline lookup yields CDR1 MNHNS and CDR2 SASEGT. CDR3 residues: CASSLSGVGSGANVLTF. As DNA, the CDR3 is TGTGCCAGCAGTCTTAGCGGGGTGGGCTCTGGGGCCAACGTCCTGACTTTC.

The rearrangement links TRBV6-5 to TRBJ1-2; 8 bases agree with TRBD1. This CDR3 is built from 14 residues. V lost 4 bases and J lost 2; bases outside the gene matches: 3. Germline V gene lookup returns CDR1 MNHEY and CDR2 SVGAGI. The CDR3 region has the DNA TGTGCCAGCAGTTGGGACAGGACGAACTATGGCTACACCTTC. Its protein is CASSWDRTNYGYTF.

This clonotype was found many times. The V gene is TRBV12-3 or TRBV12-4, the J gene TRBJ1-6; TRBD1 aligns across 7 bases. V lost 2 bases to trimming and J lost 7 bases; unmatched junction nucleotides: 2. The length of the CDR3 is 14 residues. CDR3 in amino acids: CASSLKGANSPLHF. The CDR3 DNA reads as TGTGCCAGCAGTTTAAAGGGGGCGAATTCACCCCTCCACTTT.

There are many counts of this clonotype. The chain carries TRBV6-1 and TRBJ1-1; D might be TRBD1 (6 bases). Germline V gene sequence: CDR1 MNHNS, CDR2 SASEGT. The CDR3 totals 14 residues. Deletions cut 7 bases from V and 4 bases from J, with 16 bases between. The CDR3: CASKAEQGSTEAFF. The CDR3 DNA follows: TGTGCCAGCAAGGCCGAACAGGGTAGCACTGAAGCTTTCTTT.

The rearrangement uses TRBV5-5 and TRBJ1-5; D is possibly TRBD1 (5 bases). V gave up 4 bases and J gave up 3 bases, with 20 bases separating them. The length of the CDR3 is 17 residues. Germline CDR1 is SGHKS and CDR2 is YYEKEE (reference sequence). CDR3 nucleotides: TGTGCCAGCAGCCTCACACCAGGGAAGTCGTTCAATCAGCCCCAGCATTTT. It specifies CASSLTPGKSFNQPQHF.

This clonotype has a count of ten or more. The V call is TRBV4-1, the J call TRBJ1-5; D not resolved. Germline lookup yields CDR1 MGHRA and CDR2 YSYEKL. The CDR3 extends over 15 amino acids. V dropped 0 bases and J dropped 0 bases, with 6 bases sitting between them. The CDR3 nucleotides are TGCGCCAGCAGCCAAGATCTATCTAGCAATCAGCCCCAGCATTTT. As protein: CASSQDLSSNQPQHF.

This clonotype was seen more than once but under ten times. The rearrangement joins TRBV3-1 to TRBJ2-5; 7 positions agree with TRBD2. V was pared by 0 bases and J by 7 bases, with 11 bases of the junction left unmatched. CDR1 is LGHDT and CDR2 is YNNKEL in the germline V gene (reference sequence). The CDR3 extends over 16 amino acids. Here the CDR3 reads CASSQEMSGNPGTQYF. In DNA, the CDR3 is TGTGCCAGCAGCCAAGAGATGAGCGGGAACCCGGGGACCCAGTACTTC.

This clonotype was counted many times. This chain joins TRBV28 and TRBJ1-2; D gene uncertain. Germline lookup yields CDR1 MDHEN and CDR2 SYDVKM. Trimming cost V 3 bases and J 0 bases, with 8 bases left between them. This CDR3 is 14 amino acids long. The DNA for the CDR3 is TGTGCCAGCAGTTTCCCGACGGCTAACTATGGCTACACCTTC. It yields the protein CASSFPTANYGYTF.